Sequencing of this TCR beta chain was carried out in a study of blood T cell repertoires in COVID-19. Method: immunoSEQ multiplex PCR; TCRdb's copy keeps in-frame clones and lacks some. This sample yields some 400,000 clones, of which approximately 89% are seen a single time; about 1.8% belongs to the top ten. The V segment lost 2 bases and the J segment 4 bases; nucleotides outside the gene matches: 7. Germline V CDR1 and CDR2: SGHDN, FVKESK. The CDR3 contains 16 residues. V and J are TRBV14 and TRBJ2-5, with 10 positions matching TRBD2. The TCR was taken from a woman in her twenties or thirties who had recovered from COVID-19. Sequencing was done on a sample of PBMCs or T cells enriched from blood (not recorded which). In DNA, the CDR3 is TGTGCCAGCAGCCAATCGGAGCTAGCGGGAGTAGAGACCCAGTACTTC. Its protein is CASSQSELAGVETQYF.